What follows are 19 T cell receptor beta chains derived from one specimen sequenced in a study of CD8 T cells in Susac syndrome. The authors reverse transcribed about 0.5 to 1 ug RNA with random hexamers. TCRdb called the immunoSEQ multiplex PCR reads again in MiXCR, with one record for every CDR3 protein. The sample holds 150,000 to 160,000 distinct CDR3 sequences, nearly 97% seen once. Material for sequencing was CD8+ T cells from PBMCs. The origin of the receptors is a human donor with multiple sclerosis.

This clonotype was found once. The V gene is TRBV27, the J gene TRBJ2-5, with a tentative D call TRBD1 (5 bases). This CDR3 spans 12 amino acids. Germline CDR1 and CDR2: MNHEY and SMNVEV (reference sequence). V lost 9 bases, J lost 5 bases, and 13 bases lay in between. CDR3 in amino acids: CASSGPLETQYF. CDR3 sequence (DNA): TGTGCCAGTTCAGGGCCTCTGGAGACCCAGTACTTC.

The J gene is TRBJ1-3, the V gene TRBV27; D gene ambiguous. Trimming removed 2 bases at V and 2 bases at J, with 7 bases between. Germline V gene data show CDR1 as MNHEY and CDR2 as SMNVEV (reference sequence). This CDR3 has 14 amino acids. The CDR3 here is CASSLRGPGNTIYF. CDR3 nucleotide sequence: TGTGCCAGCAGTTTACGCGGGCCTGGAAACACCATATATTTT.

CDR3 region: CASSFGSNTQYF. The DNA for the CDR3 is TGTGCCAGCAGCTTCGGATCAAATACGCAGTATTTT. V gene TRBV13 combines with J gene TRBJ2-3, with unresolved D. From germline, CDR1 is PRHDT and CDR2 FYEKMQ (reference sequence). V lost 3 bases and J 7 bases, leaving 8 bases between the germline ends. This CDR3 has 12 residues.

The chain links TRBV4-1 to TRBJ2-7, with 9 nucleotides matching TRBD2. J lost 0 bases, V lost 1 base, and 4 bases had no gene match. In germline, CDR1 is MGHRA, CDR2 YSYEKL. This CDR3 contains 16 residues. The chain's CDR3 is CASSQVSGGSSYEQYF. In nucleotides, the CDR3 is TGCGCCAGCAGCCAAGTCAGCGGGGGGAGCTCCTACGAGCAGTACTTC.

This clonotype was recorded only once. V is TRBV27 and J is TRBJ2-1; TRBD1 or TRBD2 may be the D gene (5 bases each). The germline V and J ends were trimmed by 3 bases and 8 bases, with 8 bases remaining between them. Per germline, CDR1 MNHEY and CDR2 SMNVEV (reference sequence). The CDR3 is made up of 12 amino acids. CDR3 bases: TGTGCCAGCAGTTTTTGGGGGTATGAGCAGTTCTTC. Encoded protein: CASSFWGYEQFF.

V and J are TRBV21-1 and TRBJ2-5; the listed D gene, TRBD1, was not tested against the DNA. TRBV21-1 is termed a pseudogene. The CDR3 covers 15 residues. CDR3 nucleotide sequence: TGTGCCAGCAGCAAACCAGGCAGGGGCCAAGAGACCCAGTACTTC. Amino acid sequence: CASSKPGRGQETQYF.

V usage is TRBV4-1 and J usage is TRBJ2-1; D not certain. The germline gives CDR1 MGHRA, CDR2 YSYEKL. Deletions cut 0 bases from V and 9 bases from J, with 6 bases between. The CDR3 extends over 12 amino acids. The CDR3 DNA reads as TGCGCCAGCAGCCAAGATTGGGGTGAGCAGTTCTTC. It specifies CASSQDWGEQFF.

The J gene is TRBJ2-1, the V gene TRBV7-9; 7 bases fit TRBD1. Trimming removed 5 bases from V and 5 bases from J; junction bases left unmatched: 6. Looked up from germline, CDR1 is SEHNR and CDR2 is FQNEAQ (reference sequence). The CDR3 is 14 residues long. The CDR3 region has the DNA TGTGCCAGCAGCCCCGGACAGGACCACAATGAGCAGTTCTTC. This codes for CASSPGQDHNEQFF.

The chain has TRBV7-8 and TRBJ2-1, with 7 nucleotides matching TRBD2. V trimming: 5 bases; J trimming: 6 bases; junction bases outside the gene matches: 10. Germline V gene sequence: CDR1 SGHVS, CDR2 FQNEAQ. The CDR3 is 15 residues long. The CDR3 region has the DNA TGTGCCAGCAGCCTACTGGGGGACTACCGCAATGAGCAGTTCTTC. The encoded protein is CASSLLGDYRNEQFF.

This chain uses TRBV7-2 with TRBJ2-6; D gene ambiguous. The germline V gene encodes CDR1 SGHTA and CDR2 FQGNSA. V was pared by 0 bases and J by 4 bases, with 13 bases between. The CDR3 extends over 17 amino acids. The CDR3 is CASSLAVWGSGANVLTF. The CDR3 coding sequence is TGTGCCAGCAGCTTAGCGGTCTGGGGTTCGGGGGCCAACGTCCTGACTTTC.

The rearrangement uses TRBV13 and TRBJ1-5; TRBD1 agrees at 9 bases. Germline V lookup: CDR1 PRHDT, CDR2 FYEKMQ (reference sequence). The CDR3 is 14 residues long. V lost 5 bases, J lost 6 bases, and 5 bases stayed unmatched. CDR3 DNA: TGTGCCAGCAGCCACGGGACAGGGATTCAGCCCCAGCATTTT. Protein: CASSHGTGIQPQHF. Supplemented by reference TRBV13 and TRBJ1-5, the full variable domain reads AAGVIQSPRHLIKEKRETATLKCYPIPRHDTVYWYQQGPGQDPQFLISFYEKMQSDKGSIPDRFSAQQFSDYHSELNMSSLELGDSALYFCASSHGTGIQPQHFGDGTRLSIL.

The chain has TRBV29-1 and TRBJ1-3; TRBD1 might be the D (6 bases). The CDR3 consists of 14 residues. Trimming removed 0 bases at V and 4 bases at J, with 10 bases between. The germline gives CDR1 SQVTM, CDR2 ANQGSEA. CDR3 sequence reads: CSVEDRGSGNTIYF. The CDR3 bases are TGCAGCGTTGAAGACAGGGGTTCAGGAAACACCATATATTTT.

The CDR3, as DNA: TGTGCCAGCAGCGTTGGGACGAATTCACCCCTCCACTTT. It is translated as CASSVGTNSPLHF. V gene TRBV9 combines with J gene TRBJ1-6; D possibly corresponds to TRBD1 (5 bases). The V gene's germline CDR1 is SGDLS and CDR2 YYNGEE. Deletions cut 2 bases from V and 7 bases from J, with 7 bases between. This CDR3 has 13 amino acids.

The chain employs TRBV27 and TRBJ2-7; TRBD2 might be the D (7 bases). CDR1 MNHEY and CDR2 SMNVEV come from the germline V gene (reference sequence). The CDR3 is made up of 15 amino acids. V lost 5 bases to trimming and J lost 1 base, with 15 bases between them. The CDR3 sequence: CASSPVGGASYEQYF. The CDR3 nucleotides are TGTGCCAGCAGTCCCGTGGGGGGGGCTTCCTACGAGCAGTACTTC.

This chain links TRBV12-5 with TRBJ1-5; possibly TRBD1 for D (6 bases). The CDR3 extends over 17 amino acids. V lost 4 bases to trimming and J lost 0 bases, with 16 bases between them. CDR1 and CDR2 (germline): LGHNT, FRNRAP. The CDR3 loop reads CASGWETYRDSNQPQHF. The CDR3 DNA reads TGTGCTAGTGGTTGGGAGACATACAGGGATAGCAATCAGCCCCAGCATTTT.

The rearrangement links TRBV25-1 to TRBJ1-2; D may be TRBD1 (6 bases). Trimming took off 3 bases at V and 11 bases at J, with 13 bases between the two ends. CDR1 and CDR2 from the germline V gene are MGHDK and SYGVNS. The CDR3 has 12 amino acids. The DNA for the CDR3 is TGTGCCAGCAGTGACGACTGGACAGAATACACCTTC. Residues: CASSDDWTEYTF.

The chain links TRBV13 to TRBJ2-5; 9 nucleotides match TRBD1. Germline CDR1 PRHDT, CDR2 FYEKMQ (reference sequence). Germline trimming cut 4 bases from V and 5 bases from J; bases unmatched to any gene: 5. There are 14 residues in the CDR3. The CDR3 bases are TGTGCCAGCAGCTGGACAGGGGTCCGCGAGACCCAGTACTTC. Translation gives CASSWTGVRETQYF.

V and J are TRBV29-1 and TRBJ2-1, with 8 bases identical to TRBD1. This CDR3 has 13 residues. The J segment lost 7 bases and the V segment lost 4 bases, leaving 6 bases of the junction unmatched. Looked up from germline, CDR1 is SQVTM and CDR2 is ANQGSEA. The CDR3, as DNA: TGCAGCGTTGCAGGGGGCGAGGGTAATGAGCAGTTCTTC. This sequence encodes CSVAGGEGNEQFF.

This chain links TRBV11-2 with TRBJ2-7; 12 positions match TRBD2. This CDR3 spans 14 amino acids. Germline V CDR1 and CDR2: SGHAT, FQNNGV. Trimming took 6 bases from V and 3 from J; bases not matched to a gene: 3. The CDR3 coding sequence is TGTGCCAGCAGTACTAGCGGGGGGATCTACGAGCAGTACGTC. It translates to CASSTSGGIYEQYV.